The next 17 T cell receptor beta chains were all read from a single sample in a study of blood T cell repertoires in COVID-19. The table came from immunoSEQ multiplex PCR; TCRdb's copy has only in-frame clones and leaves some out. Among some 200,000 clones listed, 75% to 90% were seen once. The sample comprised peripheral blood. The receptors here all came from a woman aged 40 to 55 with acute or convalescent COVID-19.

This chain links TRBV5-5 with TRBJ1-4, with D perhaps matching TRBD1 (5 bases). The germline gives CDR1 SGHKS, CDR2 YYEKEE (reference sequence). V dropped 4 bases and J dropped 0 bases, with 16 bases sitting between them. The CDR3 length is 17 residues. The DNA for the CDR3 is TGTGCCAGCAGCCGCCGGCAGGGCGTTGCAACTAATGAAAAACTGTTTTTT. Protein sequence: CASSRRQGVATNEKLFF.

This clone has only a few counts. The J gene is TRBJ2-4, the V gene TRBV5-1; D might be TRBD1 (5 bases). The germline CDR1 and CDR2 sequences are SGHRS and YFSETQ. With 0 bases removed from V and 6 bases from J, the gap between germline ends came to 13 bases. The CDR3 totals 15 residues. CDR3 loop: CASSLAVGQGNIQYF. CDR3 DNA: TGCGCCAGCAGCTTGGCCGTTGGGCAGGGAAACATTCAGTACTTC.

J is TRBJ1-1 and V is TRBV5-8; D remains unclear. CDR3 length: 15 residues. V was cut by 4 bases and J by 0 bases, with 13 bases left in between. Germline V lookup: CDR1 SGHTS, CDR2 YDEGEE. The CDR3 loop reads CASSPSVRVNTEAFF. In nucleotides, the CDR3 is TGTGCCAGCAGCCCCTCAGTCCGGGTGAACACTGAAGCTTTCTTT.

CDR3 sequence reads: CASSLSTGSYSGELFF. CDR3 DNA: TGTGCCAGCAGCCTAAGTACAGGGTCGTACTCCGGGGAGCTGTTTTTT. The gene calls are TRBV7-6 and TRBJ2-2, with TRBD1 as a possible D gene (6 bases). V lost 5 bases to trimming and J lost 6 bases, with 19 bases between them. The CDR3 spans 16 residues. Germline V gene lookup returns CDR1 SGHVS and CDR2 FNYEAQ.

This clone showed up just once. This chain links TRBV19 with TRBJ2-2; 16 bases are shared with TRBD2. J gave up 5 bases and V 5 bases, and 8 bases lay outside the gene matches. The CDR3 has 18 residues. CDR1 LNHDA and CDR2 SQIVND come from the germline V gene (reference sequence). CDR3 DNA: TGTGCCAGTAGTCGGGGACTAGCGGGGGGGCCTCTAACCGGGGAGCTGTTTTTT. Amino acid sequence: CASSRGLAGGPLTGELFF.

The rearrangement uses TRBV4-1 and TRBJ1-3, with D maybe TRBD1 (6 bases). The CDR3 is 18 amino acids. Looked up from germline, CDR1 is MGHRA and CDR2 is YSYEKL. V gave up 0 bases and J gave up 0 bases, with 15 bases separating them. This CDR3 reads CASSQDGGAPLSGNTIYF. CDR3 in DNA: TGCGCCAGCAGCCAAGATGGGGGGGCACCGCTCTCTGGAAACACCATATATTTT.

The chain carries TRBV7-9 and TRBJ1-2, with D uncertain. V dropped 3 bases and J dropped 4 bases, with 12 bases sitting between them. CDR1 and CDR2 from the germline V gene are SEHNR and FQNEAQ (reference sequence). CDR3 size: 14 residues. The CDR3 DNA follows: TGTGCCAGCAGCTTCCGGGAAGGACGCTATGGCTACACCTTC. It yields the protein CASSFREGRYGYTF.

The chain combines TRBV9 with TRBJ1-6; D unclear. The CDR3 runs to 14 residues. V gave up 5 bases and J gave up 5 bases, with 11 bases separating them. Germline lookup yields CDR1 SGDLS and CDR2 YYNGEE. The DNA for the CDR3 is TGTGCCAGCAGGCGGGCCCCAGATAATTCACCCCTCCACTTT. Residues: CASRRAPDNSPLHF.

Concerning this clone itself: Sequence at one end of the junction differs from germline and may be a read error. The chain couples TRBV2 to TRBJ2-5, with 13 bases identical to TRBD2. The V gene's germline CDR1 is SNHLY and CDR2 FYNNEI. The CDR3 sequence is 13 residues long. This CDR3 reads CASTQGLAGAWDF. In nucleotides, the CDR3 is TGTGCCAGCACCCAAGGACTAGCGGGGGCCTGGGACTTC. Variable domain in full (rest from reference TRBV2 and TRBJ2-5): EPEVTQTPSHQVTQMGQEVILRCVPISNHLYFYWYRQILGQKVEFLVSFYNNEISEKSEIFDDQFSVERPDGSNFTLKIRSTKLEDSAMYFCASTQGLAGAWDFGPGTRLLVL.

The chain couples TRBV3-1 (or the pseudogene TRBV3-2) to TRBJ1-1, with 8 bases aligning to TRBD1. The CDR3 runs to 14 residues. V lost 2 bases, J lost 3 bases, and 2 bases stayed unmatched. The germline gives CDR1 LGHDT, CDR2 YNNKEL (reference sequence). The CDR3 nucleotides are TGTGCCAGCAGCCAACAGGGGGCGGACACTGAAGCTTTCTTT. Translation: CASSQQGADTEAFF.

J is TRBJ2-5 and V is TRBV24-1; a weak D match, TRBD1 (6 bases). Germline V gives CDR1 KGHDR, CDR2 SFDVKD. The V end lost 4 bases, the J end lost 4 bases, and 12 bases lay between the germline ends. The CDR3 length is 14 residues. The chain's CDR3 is CATSEGQGTETQYF. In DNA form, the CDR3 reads TGTGCCACCAGTGAGGGCCAGGGGACAGAGACCCAGTACTTC.

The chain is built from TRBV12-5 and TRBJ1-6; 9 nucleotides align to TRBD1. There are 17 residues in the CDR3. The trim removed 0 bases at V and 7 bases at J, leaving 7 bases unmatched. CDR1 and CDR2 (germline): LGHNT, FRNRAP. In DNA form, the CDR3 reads TGTGCTAGTGGTTTGGTCAGACTGGGACAGGGAAATTCACCCCTCCACTTT. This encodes CASGLVRLGQGNSPLHF.

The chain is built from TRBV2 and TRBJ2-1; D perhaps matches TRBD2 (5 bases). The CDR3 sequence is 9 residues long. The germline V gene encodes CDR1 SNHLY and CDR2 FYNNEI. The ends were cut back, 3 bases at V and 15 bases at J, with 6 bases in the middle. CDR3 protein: CASSDGRFF. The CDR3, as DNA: TGTGCCAGCAGTGATGGGAGGTTCTTC.

The CDR3 is CASSRTGRDYGYTF. The CDR3 nucleotides read TGTGCCAGCAGTCGGACAGGGCGGGACTATGGCTACACCTTC. The chain has TRBV6-5 and TRBJ1-2, with 8 bases fitting TRBD1. V trimming: 5 bases; J trimming: 3 bases; junction bases outside the gene matches: 5. The CDR3 has 14 amino acids. In germline, CDR1 is MNHEY, CDR2 SVGAGI.

The CDR3 bases are TGTGCCAGTAGTATAGGACACAGGAGTAGCGGGGGGGTACCCTTGAATGAGCAGTTCTTC. As protein: CASSIGHRSSGGVPLNEQFF. This chain joins TRBV19 and TRBJ2-1, with 11 positions matching TRBD2. CDR1 is LNHDA, CDR2 SQIVND, per germline (reference sequence). The CDR3 has 20 amino acids. J gave up 7 bases and V 1 base, and 18 bases lay outside the gene matches.

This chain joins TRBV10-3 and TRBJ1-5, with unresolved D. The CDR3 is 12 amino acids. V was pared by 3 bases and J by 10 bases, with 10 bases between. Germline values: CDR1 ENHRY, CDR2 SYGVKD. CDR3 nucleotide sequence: TGTGCCATCAGTGACTTAGGAGACCCCCAGCATTTT. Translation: CAISDLGDPQHF.

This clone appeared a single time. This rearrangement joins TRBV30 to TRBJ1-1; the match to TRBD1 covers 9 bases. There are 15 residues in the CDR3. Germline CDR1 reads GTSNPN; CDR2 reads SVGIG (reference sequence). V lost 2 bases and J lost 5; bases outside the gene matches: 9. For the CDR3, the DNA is TGTGCCTGGAGTAGGGGGGGGACAGGGAAGACTGAAGCTTTCTTT. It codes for CAWSRGGTGKTEAFF.